One and the same sample provided the 28 T cell receptor beta chains below, sequenced in a study of breast tumors, draining lymph nodes, adjacent tissues. Samples came from axillary lymph nodes draining the breast cancer. TCRdb passed the multiplex PCR reads through MiXCR, listing each CDR3 protein once. Of 90,000 to 120,000 distinct CDR3 sequences listed, around 20% are singletons. The sample taken for sequencing was axillary lymph node tissue. These receptors were obtained from a female donor with breast cancer. Some clones in this sample may be carry-over from other donors' samples.

Written as DNA, the CDR3 is TGTGCCAGCGGGAGACAGGGTGGCAACACTGAAGCTTTCTTT. Encoded protein: CASGRQGGNTEAFF. The V and J genes are TRBV6-9 and TRBJ1-1, with TRBD1 matching over 7 bases. Germline trimming cut 8 bases from V and 2 bases from J; bases unmatched to any gene: 8. Germline loops: CDR1 MNHGY, CDR2 SVAAGI. The CDR3 loop spans 14 amino acids.

This clonotype has only a few counts. This sequence joins TRBV4-1 and TRBJ1-4, with unresolved D. CDR1 MGHRA and CDR2 YSYEKL come from the germline V gene. V was clipped by 0 bases and J by 8 bases, with 7 bases between them. This CDR3 has 13 amino acids. The CDR3 nucleotides read TGCGCCAGCAGCCAAGATATAGGCGAAAAACTGTTTTTT. Protein sequence: CASSQDIGEKLFF.

The sample holds many counts of this clonotype. The chain combines TRBV19 with TRBJ2-1, with unresolved D. The CDR3 runs to 14 residues. Germline lookup yields CDR1 LNHDA and CDR2 SQIVND (reference sequence). Trimming shortened V by 3 bases and J by 3 bases, and 9 bases separated the two germline ends. CDR3 sequence reads: CASSIDSNYNEQFF. Here the CDR3 DNA reads TGTGCCAGTAGTATCGACTCAAACTACAATGAGCAGTTCTTC.

The chain carries TRBV19 and TRBJ2-3; 8 bases match TRBD1. The CDR3 runs to 17 residues. Per the germline V gene, CDR1 is LNHDA and CDR2 is SQIVND (reference sequence). Germline trimming cut 6 bases from V and 0 bases from J; bases unmatched to any gene: 11. Written as DNA, the CDR3 is TGTGCCAGTAGACAAAGGACAGGGCCCACTAGCACAGATACGCAGTATTTT. It is translated as CASRQRTGPTSTDTQYF.

A single count supports this clonotype. An end of the junction does not agree with germline; a read error may underlie this. CDR3 residues: CASSESGAGRVERYF. CDR3 sequence (DNA): TGTGCCAGCAGTGAATCGGGGGCAGGGCGTGTCGAGCGGTACTTC. The genes are TRBV25-1 and TRBJ2-7; D may match TRBD1 or TRBD2 (6 bases each). This CDR3 is built from 15 residues. Looked up from germline, CDR1 is MGHDK and CDR2 is SYGVNS.

There are many counts of this clonotype. The rearrangement links TRBV2 to TRBJ2-2; a possible D gene is TRBD2 (6 bases). This CDR3 comprises 15 residues. Germline V gene sequence: CDR1 SNHLY, CDR2 FYNNEI. Trimming took 2 bases from V and 6 from J, leaving 13 bases between them. CDR3: CASSEFGSLAGELFF. Here the CDR3 DNA reads TGTGCCAGCAGTGAATTCGGGAGTTTGGCCGGGGAGCTGTTTTTT. Full variable domain (missing parts from reference TRBV2 and TRBJ2-2): EPEVTQTPSHQVTQMGQEVILRCVPISNHLYFYWYRQILGQKVEFLVSFYNNEISEKSEIFDDQFSVERPDGSNFTLKIRSTKLEDSAMYFCASSEFGSLAGELFFGEGSRLTVL.

There are many counts of this clonotype. The V gene is TRBV7-3, the J gene TRBJ1-6; 9 bases align to TRBD1. The CDR3 runs 15 residues. Germline values: CDR1 SGHTA, CDR2 FQGTGA. With V trimmed by 2 bases and J by 8 bases, 4 bases remained unmatched. CDR3 sequence reads: CASSLWGQGDSPLHF. Here the CDR3 DNA reads TGTGCCAGCAGCTTATGGGGACAGGGAGATTCACCCCTCCACTTT.

The table lists this clonotype with a few counts. This chain links TRBV12-5 with TRBJ2-3, with D tentatively TRBD2 (7 bases). V dropped 1 base and J dropped 0 bases, with 14 bases sitting between them. The CDR3 extends over 17 amino acids. Germline loops: CDR1 LGHNT, CDR2 FRNRAP. The CDR3 sequence is CASGLGGGGASTDTQYF. The CDR3 DNA sequence: TGTGCTAGTGGTTTGGGGGGTGGGGGGGCGAGCACAGATACGCAGTATTTT. Filled out from reference TRBV12-5 and TRBJ2-3, the complete variable domain reads DARVTQTPRHKVTEMGQEVTMRCQPILGHNTVFWYRQTMMQGLELLAYFRNRAPLDDSGMPKDRFSAEMPDATLATLKIQPSEPRDSAVYFCASGLGGGGASTDTQYFGPGTRLTVL.

This clonotype has ten or more counts. This sequence joins TRBV20-1 and TRBJ1-5; TRBD1 matches at 8 bases. CDR1 is DFQATT, CDR2 SNEGSKA, per germline (reference sequence). CDR3 length: 14 residues. V shed 6 bases and J 1 base; nucleotides not matched to a gene: 5. The CDR3 DNA follows: TGCAGTGCGAAGACAGGGGCGAGCAATCAGCCCCAGCATTTT. Translating it yields CSAKTGASNQPQHF.

This clonotype was recorded many times. The rearrangement joins TRBV7-2 to TRBJ2-5, with 10 bases fitting TRBD2. The V and J ends lost 10 bases and 4 bases, in that order; junction bases with no gene match: 15. This CDR3 comprises 16 residues. CDR1 is SGHTA and CDR2 is FQGNSA in the germline V gene. CDR3 amino acids: CATDASGSGPPETQYF. For the CDR3, the DNA is TGTGCCACCGACGCTAGCGGGAGTGGGCCTCCAGAGACCCAGTACTTC.

This clonotype showed up many times. The chain is built from TRBV5-1 and TRBJ2-7, with D possibly being TRBD2 (5 bases). V shed 2 bases and J shed 3 bases, with 9 bases lying between them. The CDR3 is 13 amino acids. Looked up from germline, CDR1 is SGHRS and CDR2 is YFSETQ. As DNA, the CDR3 is TGCGCCAGCAGCTTAGCGGTTTTCTACGAGCAGTACTTC. This gives the protein CASSLAVFYEQYF.

This clonotype came up many times. V is TRBV6-5 and J is TRBJ1-2; D gene ambiguous. The CDR3 consists of 14 residues. Germline CDR1 MNHEY, CDR2 SVGAGI. V lost 0 bases and J 11 bases, leaving 16 bases between the germline ends. The CDR3, as DNA: TGTGCCAGCAGTTACTCTTCACACAACCCTACTTACACCTTC. Amino acids: CASSYSSHNPTYTF.

There are a few counts of this clonotype. V usage is TRBV10-3 and J usage is TRBJ2-7; 10 bases match TRBD1. CDR1 is ENHRY and CDR2 is SYGVKD in the germline V gene. The CDR3 extends over 14 amino acids. The J segment lost 4 bases and the V segment lost 2 bases, leaving 2 bases of the junction unmatched. Here the CDR3 DNA reads TGTGCCATCAGTGAGAGACAGGGGGCATACGAGCAGTACTTC. Encoded protein: CAISERQGAYEQYF.

This clonotype was picked up one time. V is TRBV7-2 and J is TRBJ2-1, with TRBD2 matching 7 bases. V shed 2 bases, J shed 9 bases, and the junction held 10 bases outside the gene matches. The CDR3 is made up of 15 amino acids. Germline V CDR1 and CDR2: SGHTA, FQGNSA. CDR3 in amino acids: CASSLLGGGFSEQFF. CDR3 DNA: TGTGCCAGCAGCTTATTGGGGGGGGGGTTCAGTGAGCAGTTCTTC.

This chain connects TRBV19 to TRBJ2-7; possibly TRBD1 or TRBD2 for D (6 bases each). CDR1 LNHDA and CDR2 SQIVND come from the germline V gene (reference sequence). Trimming pared 3 bases from V and 6 bases from J, leaving 12 bases between. This CDR3 contains 13 residues. The chain's CDR3 is CASSMGAGIEQYF. DNA of the CDR3: TGTGCCAGTAGTATGGGGGCGGGGATCGAGCAGTACTTC.

Note on this clonotype: This may stem from a read error, because a much larger clone lies one nucleotide away. The conserved phenylalanine or tryptophan normally closing the CDR3 is absent here, so this likely arose from a read error. The chain combines TRBV20-1 with TRBJ2-3, with TRBD2 matching over 9 bases. J lost 2 bases, V lost 6 bases, and 3 bases had no gene match. CDR1 is DFQATT, CDR2 SNEGSKA, per germline (reference sequence). CDR3 length equals 13 residues. CDR3 sequence: CSALAGITDTQYL. The CDR3 DNA reads TGCAGTGCCCTAGCGGGAATCACAGATACGCAGTATCTT.

The V and J genes are TRBV20-1 and TRBJ2-7; D unclear. The CDR3 runs to 11 residues. Germline CDR1 is DFQATT and CDR2 is SNEGSKA (reference sequence). CDR3 in DNA: TGCAGCGTAGGTGGGCCCGGCGAGCAGTACTTC. This codes for CSVGGPGEQYF.

The genes are TRBV19 and TRBJ1-1, with D perhaps TRBD1 (5 bases). Germline assignment: CDR1 LNHDA and CDR2 SQIVND (reference sequence). V dropped 5 bases and J dropped 4 bases, with 17 bases sitting between them. This CDR3 contains 15 residues. DNA for the CDR3: TGTGCCAGTAGTCTCCCTGAAGTGACAGCCACTGAAGCTTTCTTT. The encoded protein is CASSLPEVTATEAFF.

This clonotype came up once. V usage is TRBV18 and J usage is TRBJ2-3; D may be TRBD1 or TRBD2 (5 bases each). Trimming took 0 bases from V and 2 from J, leaving 6 bases between them. The CDR3 consists of 14 residues. Per germline, CDR1 KGHSH and CDR2 LQKENI. The CDR3 DNA sequence: TGTGCCAGCTCACCACCCGGGACCACAGATACGCAGTATTTT. Protein product: CASSPPGTTDTQYF.

About this clonotype: At one end, the junction sequence differs from germline, possibly due to a read error. The chain recombines TRBV2 with TRBJ2-5, with D perhaps assigned TRBD1 or TRBD2 (5 bases each). The germline gives CDR1 SNHLY, CDR2 FYNNEI. The CDR3 covers 11 residues. As DNA, the CDR3 is TGTACCAGCAGTTCCAGGGAGACCCAGTGCTTC. This gives the protein CTSSSRETQCF.

Many counts were recorded for this clonotype. This rearrangement joins TRBV6-4 to TRBJ1-5, with D hard to call. The CDR3 sequence is 13 residues long. V was pared by 9 bases and J by 4 bases, with 13 bases between. Germline assignment: CDR1 MRHNA and CDR2 SNTAGT. CDR3: CARIIRANQPQHF. The CDR3 DNA follows: TGTGCCAGGATCATAAGGGCAAATCAGCCCCAGCATTTT.

This clonotype has ten or more counts. The chain carries TRBV7-8 and TRBJ2-2; the match to TRBD1 covers 7 bases. This CDR3 has 12 amino acids. CDR1 and CDR2 (germline): SGHVS, FQNEAQ. Trimming at V came to 8 bases and at J to 6 bases, leaving 3 bases not matched to a gene. The CDR3 bases are TGTGCCAGCGCTCAGGGGGCCGGGGAGCTGTTTTTT. It codes for CASAQGAGELFF.

In its sample, this clonotype was seen many times. This chain joins TRBV7-8 and TRBJ2-7; a weak D match, TRBD1 (5 bases). V lost 0 bases to trimming and J lost 5 bases, with 14 bases between them. Germline CDR1 and CDR2: SGHVS and FQNEAQ. The CDR3 covers 15 residues. This CDR3 reads CASSLAQGIVNEQYF. Here the CDR3 DNA reads TGTGCCAGCAGCTTAGCCCAGGGTATTGTTAACGAGCAGTACTTC.

The gene calls are TRBV6-6 and TRBJ1-1; 8 bases map to TRBD1. V lost 2 bases and J lost 5; bases outside the gene matches: 13. Germline CDR1 and CDR2: MNHNY and SVGAGI (reference sequence). The CDR3 contains 17 residues. The CDR3 spells CASSYLFLGQGLTEAFF. CDR3 DNA: TGTGCCAGCAGTTACCTATTCCTCGGACAGGGATTAACTGAAGCTTTCTTT.

This clonotype was found many times. The chain carries TRBV12-3 or TRBV12-4 and TRBJ1-3, with 8 positions matching TRBD1. V gave up 6 bases and J gave up 5 bases; unmatched junction bases: 3. The CDR3 is 13 amino acids. In DNA, the CDR3 is TGTGCCAGCAGCCGACAGGGGAGAAACACCATATATTTT. This sequence encodes CASSRQGRNTIYF.

This clonotype has more than one count but fewer than ten. J is TRBJ2-2 and V is TRBV20-1; 8 positions match TRBD1. There are 14 residues in the CDR3. Trimming cost V 6 bases and J 0 bases; bases outside gene matches: 3. Germline assignment: CDR1 DFQATT and CDR2 SNEGSKA (reference sequence). The CDR3 nucleotides read TGCAGTGCGGACAGGGTCCCGAACACCGGGGAGCTGTTTTTT. Residues: CSADRVPNTGELFF.

In this sample, this clonotype turned up many times. The CDR3 region is CASSLKGYEQYF. CDR3 DNA sequence: TGTGCCAGCAGTCTAAAGGGCTACGAGCAGTACTTC. The J gene is TRBJ2-7, the V gene TRBV12-3 or TRBV12-4; no reliable D call. The V end lost 5 bases, the J end lost 3 bases, and 8 bases lay between the germline ends. This CDR3 region has 12 residues.

V and J are TRBV4-1 and TRBJ2-7; D call uncertain. The CDR3 sequence is 12 residues long. Trimming took off 4 bases at V and 8 bases at J, with 12 bases between the two ends. Germline values: CDR1 MGHRA, CDR2 YSYEKL. CDR3 sequence reads: CASSLLGVQQYF. Here the CDR3 DNA reads TGCGCCAGCAGCCTGCTAGGTGTGCAGCAGTACTTC.